This T cell receptor (beta chain) was documented in a study of blood T cell repertoires in COVID-19. Study information: The analysed material was cDNA or gDNA that came from T cells, B-cell-depleted T cells, or PBMCs.

Under the authors' procedure: Estimation of nucleated cell counts was performed using reference gene primer amplification. Repertoires were generated with immunoSEQ multiplex PCR, while TCRdb's copy carries only in-frame clones and drops some. That table furnishes V, J and clone size, whereas the DNA furnished D and trimming. The sample lists a few hundred thousand clones, approximately 86% occurring once. This clone was observed a single time. The V gene lost 10 bases and the J gene lost 0 bases, with 9 bases spanning the gap. The CDR3 contains 12 residues. Germline CDR1 is MNHEY and CDR2 is SVGAGI. This sequence originates from a human donor in a cohort sampled during active COVID-19. The chain couples TRBV6-5 to TRBJ2-5; tentatively, D is TRBD2 (6 bases). Sequencing input: peripheral blood. The CDR3 DNA reads as TGTGCCACTCGGGGGTACCAAGAGACCCAGTACTTC. Residues: CATRGYQETQYF.